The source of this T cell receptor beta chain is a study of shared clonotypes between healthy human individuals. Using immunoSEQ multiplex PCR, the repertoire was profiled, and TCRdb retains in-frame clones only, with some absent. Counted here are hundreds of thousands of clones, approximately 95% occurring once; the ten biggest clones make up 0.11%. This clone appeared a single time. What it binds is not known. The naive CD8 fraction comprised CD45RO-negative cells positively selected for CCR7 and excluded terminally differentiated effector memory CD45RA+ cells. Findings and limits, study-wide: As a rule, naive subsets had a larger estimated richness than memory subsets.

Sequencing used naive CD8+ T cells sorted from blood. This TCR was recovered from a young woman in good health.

Here the CDR3 reads CASSQRFRERGNEQFF. CDR3 bases: TGCGCCAGCAGCCAAAGGTTCCGGGAGAGGGGAAATGAGCAGTTCTTC. This chain joins TRBV4-1 and TRBJ2-1, with D perhaps matching TRBD2 (6 bases). V was pared by 2 bases and J by 7 bases, with 18 bases between. Germline lookup yields CDR1 MGHRA and CDR2 YSYEKL. The CDR3 is 16 residues long.